The 7 T cell receptor beta chains presented below share a single source sample, sequenced in a study of T-cell reconstitution after alpha-beta-depleted transplantation in children. A TCRbeta library incorporating unique molecular identifiers was prepared. TCRdb ran MiXCR on the PCR reads and lists one entry per CDR3 protein. The sample lists 640,000 or so distinct CDR3 sequences, approximately 17% occurring once. The sample in question was PBMCs from the stem cell graft donor, obtained from the stem cell graft. The receptors derive from a human donor who donated a stem cell graft to a child with acute myeloid leukemia.

At least ten counts were recorded for this clonotype. The chain couples TRBV6-5 to TRBJ1-5; D might be TRBD1 (5 bases). CDR1 MNHEY and CDR2 SVGAGI come from the germline V gene. This CDR3 is 12 amino acids long. With 8 bases removed from V and 6 bases from J, the gap between germline ends came to 11 bases. CDR3 protein: CASGERGQPQHF. The CDR3 DNA reads as TGTGCCAGCGGGGAGAGGGGTCAGCCCCAGCATTTT.

This chain uses TRBV15 with TRBJ2-1, with unresolved D. The CDR3 has 13 residues. From germline, CDR1 is LNHNV and CDR2 YYDKDF (reference sequence). The ends were cut back, 8 bases at V and 7 bases at J, with 15 bases in the middle. The CDR3 loop is CATRTASVNEQFF. The CDR3 nucleotides read TGTGCCACCCGTACAGCTTCTGTGAATGAGCAGTTCTTC.

This clonotype was found many times. The V call is TRBV29-1, the J call TRBJ1-1; D might be TRBD1 (6 bases). Germline V lookup: CDR1 SQVTM, CDR2 ANQGSEA. Trimming pared 5 bases from V and 5 bases from J, leaving 21 bases between. The CDR3 contains 15 residues. The DNA for the CDR3 is TGCAGCGTTTCCACTCTCACGGGGGCGGGAACTGAAGCTTTCTTT. Translated, it gives CSVSTLTGAGTEAFF.

Only one count was recorded for this clonotype. This chain connects TRBV7-9 to TRBJ2-7; 8 nucleotides match TRBD1. Germline-derived CDR1 and CDR2 are SEHNR and FQNEAQ (reference sequence). V trimming: 4 bases; J trimming: 7 bases; junction bases outside the gene matches: 15. The CDR3 spans 16 residues. DNA of the CDR3: TGTGCCAGCAGCTCTTCCCCGACAGGGGCTCGGGGAGAGCAGTACTTC. This translates into CASSSSPTGARGEQYF.

This clonotype appeared a few times. The rearrangement joins TRBV30 to TRBJ2-1, with a weak D call TRBD1 (6 bases). This CDR3 is built from 13 residues. Germline CDR1 and CDR2: GTSNPN and SVGIG (reference sequence). With 0 bases removed from V and 9 bases from J, the gap between germline ends came to 12 bases. The CDR3 DNA reads TGTGCCTGGAGTGTGGGTCCACAGGGTGAGCAGTTCTTC. Protein: CAWSVGPQGEQFF.

For this clonotype: A single base separates this from a much larger clone, so it may be a read error. This rearrangement joins TRBV9 to TRBJ1-1, with 8 bases aligning to TRBD1. Germline lookup yields CDR1 SGDLS and CDR2 YYNGEE. The length of the CDR3 is 15 residues. V shed 4 bases and J 1 base; nucleotides not matched to a gene: 6. The CDR3 bases are TGTGCCAGCAGCCCCGGACAGGGACAGAACACTGAAGCTTTCTTT. Protein product: CASSPGQGQNTEAFF.

As regards this clonotype: Given a much more abundant clone one base away, this may be a read error. This CDR3 fails to terminate in the conserved phenylalanine or tryptophan, so it likely reflects a read error. The chain couples TRBV20-1 to TRBJ2-5, with D perhaps TRBD2 (5 bases). This CDR3 contains 11 residues. Trimming removed 8 bases at V and 5 bases at J, with 12 bases between. Germline loops: CDR1 DFQATT, CDR2 SNEGSKA (reference sequence). The CDR3 reads CSLEDGETQYV. CDR3 DNA sequence: TGCAGTCTGGAGGATGGGGAGACCCAGTACGTC.